These 24 T cell receptor beta chains originate from one sample sequenced in a study of blood T cell repertoires in COVID-19 (dated by TCRdb to 2018 to 2020). Libraries were built with the immunoSEQ multiplex PCR assay. TCRdb obtained this table from immuneACCESS and retained in-frame rearrangements with V and J assigned. These tables miss some clones; where compared with another copy, unresolved V genes account for less than half of the shortfall, and the remainder is unexplained. The sample profile shows about 80,000 clones; approximately 83% of them were found once. About 10% of the sample goes to the ten largest clones. Sequencing was carried out using peripheral blood. These TCRs come from a human donor in a cohort sampled during active COVID-19.

This chain uses TRBV6-5 with TRBJ1-2; the match to TRBD1 covers 11 bases. CDR1 MNHEY and CDR2 SVGAGI come from the germline V gene. V lost 3 bases to trimming and J lost 6 bases; unmatched junction nucleotides: 6. This CDR3 spans 15 amino acids. The CDR3 nucleotides are TGTGCCAGCAGTTATTTACCGGGACAGGGGGATGGCTACACCTTC. It codes for CASSYLPGQGDGYTF.

The V gene is TRBV24-1, the J gene TRBJ2-1, with D perhaps matching TRBD2 (5 bases). V gave up 0 bases and J gave up 1 base, with 9 bases separating them. This CDR3 has 16 residues. The germline gives CDR1 KGHDR, CDR2 SFDVKD. CDR3: CATSDLQPGSYNEQFF. CDR3 bases: TGTGCCACCAGTGATTTGCAACCGGGGTCCTACAATGAGCAGTTCTTC.

This clone turned up a few times. The chain links TRBV5-1 to TRBJ2-3; 11 bases align to TRBD2. Germline CDR1 SGHRS, CDR2 YFSETQ. Trimming removed 1 base from V and 0 bases from J; junction bases left unmatched: 1. CDR3 size: 16 residues. The CDR3 nucleotides read TGCGCCAGCAGCTTGACTAGCGGGGGAAGCACAGATACGCAGTATTTT. It yields the protein CASSLTSGGSTDTQYF.

The chain joins TRBV30 to TRBJ1-1, with 8 bases matching TRBD1. Germline CDR1 GTSNPN, CDR2 SVGIG (reference sequence). After removal of 5 bases from V and 3 bases from J, the junction contained 2 bases not matched to a gene. The CDR3 sequence is 12 residues long. The CDR3 bases are TGTGCCTGGTCGGACAGGGACACTGAAGCTTTCTTT. Translating it yields CAWSDRDTEAFF.

The chain uses TRBV6-6 and TRBJ2-3; 11 bases match TRBD2. The CDR3 sequence is 16 residues long. The V segment lost 4 bases and the J segment 2 bases; nucleotides outside the gene matches: 5. The germline gives CDR1 MNHNY, CDR2 SVGAGI (reference sequence). In DNA, the CDR3 is TGTGCCAGCAGTTTTAGCGGGGGGGGCGCCACAGATACGCAGTATTTT. Amino acid sequence: CASSFSGGGATDTQYF.

The chain combines TRBV28 with TRBJ1-3, with D unresolved. The V gene's germline CDR1 is MDHEN and CDR2 SYDVKM. The ends were cut back, 2 bases at V and 1 base at J, with 12 bases in the middle. This CDR3 comprises 16 residues. The CDR3 region has the DNA TGTGCCAGCAGTTTAGAACCTCGAGTATCTGGAAACACCATATATTTT. This encodes CASSLEPRVSGNTIYF.

The chain links TRBV5-1 to TRBJ1-2, with 10 bases that match TRBD1. In germline, CDR1 is SGHRS, CDR2 YFSETQ. CDR3 size: 15 residues. V dropped 2 bases and J dropped 5; count of bases not matched to a gene: 6. CDR3 DNA sequence: TGCGCCAGCAGCTTACGACAGGGGGCGGGTTATGGCTACACCTTC. Its protein is CASSLRQGAGYGYTF.

This chain joins TRBV7-9 and TRBJ1-3; tentative D call: TRBD1 (5 bases). Germline values: CDR1 SEHNR, CDR2 FQNEAQ (reference sequence). The CDR3 extends over 13 amino acids. Trimming removed 6 bases at V and 0 bases at J, with 6 bases between. CDR3 region: CASRDISGNTIYF. The CDR3 nucleotides read TGTGCCAGCAGGGACATCTCTGGAAACACCATATATTTT. Full variable domain (remainder filled in from reference TRBV7-9 and TRBJ1-3): DTGVSQNPRHKITKRGQNVTFRCDPISEHNRLYWYRQTLGQGPEFLTYFQNEAQLEKSRLLSDRFSAERPKGSFSTLEIQRTEQGDSAMYLCASRDISGNTIYFGEGSWLTVV.

V usage is TRBV6-6 and J usage is TRBJ2-5, with a possible D match to TRBD1 (6 bases). V shed 2 bases and J shed 4 bases, with 14 bases lying between them. The V gene's germline CDR1 is MNHNY and CDR2 SVGAGI (reference sequence). The CDR3 totals 15 residues. DNA of the CDR3: TGTGCCAGCAGTTACGGGGTCTCAGGGGTAGAGACCCAGTACTTC. It translates to CASSYGVSGVETQYF.

The CDR3 bases are TGTGCCAGTAGTATCTACGAGGGGGCGGTCACCTTC. It codes for CASSIYEGAVTF. This chain uses TRBV19 with TRBJ1-2; the match to TRBD1 covers 7 bases. The CDR3 length is 12 residues. Trimming removed 3 bases from V and 13 bases from J; junction bases left unmatched: 8. Germline loops: CDR1 LNHDA, CDR2 SQIVND (reference sequence). The variable domain in full, completed from reference TRBV19 and TRBJ1-2, reads DGGITQSPKYLFRKEGQNVTLSCEQNLNHDAMYWYRQDPGQGLRLIYYSQIVNDFQKGDIAEGYSVSREKKESFPLTVTSAQKNPTAFYLCASSIYEGAVTFGSGTRLTVV.

This chain connects TRBV29-1 to TRBJ1-1; 9 nucleotides agree with TRBD1. Trimming at V came to 6 bases and at J to 4 bases, leaving 6 bases not matched to a gene. There are 13 residues in the CDR3. Germline loops: CDR1 SQVTM, CDR2 ANQGSEA. The CDR3 bases are TGCAGCGTAAGGGACAGGGAAGCCACTGAAGCTTTCTTT. This encodes CSVRDREATEAFF. The whole variable domain, filled in from reference TRBV29-1 and TRBJ1-1, reads SAVISQKPSRDICQRGTSLTIQCQVDSQVTMMFWYRQQPGQSLTLIATANQGSEATYESGFVIDKFPISRPNLTFSTLTVSNMSPEDSSIYLCSVRDREATEAFFGQGTRLTVV.

The chain couples TRBV19 to TRBJ1-5; D gene unclear. The germline CDR1 and CDR2 sequences are LNHDA and SQIVND (reference sequence). CDR3 size: 16 residues. The germline V and J ends were trimmed by 5 bases and 6 bases, with 20 bases remaining between them. In DNA form, the CDR3 reads TGTGCCAGTAGTTCCACGGACTTCGTGGGATCTCAGCCCCAGCATTTT. Protein: CASSSTDFVGSQPQHF.

This clone appeared once. V is TRBV7-7 and J is TRBJ2-5; TRBD2 matches 10 bases. The J segment lost 5 bases and the V segment lost 1 base, leaving 4 bases of the junction unmatched. In germline, CDR1 is SSHAT, CDR2 FNYEAQ (reference sequence). CDR3 size: 15 residues. CDR3 in DNA: TGTGCCAGCAGCTTAGTACTAGCGGGATACGAGACCCAGTACTTC. Protein product: CASSLVLAGYETQYF.

The CDR3 here is CASNQRGGLNEQFF. The CDR3 nucleotides read TGTGCCAGTAACCAGCGGGGGGGCCTAAATGAGCAGTTCTTC. The chain joins TRBV19 to TRBJ2-1; the match to TRBD2 covers 10 bases. CDR1 LNHDA and CDR2 SQIVND come from the germline V gene (reference sequence). J was trimmed by 7 bases and V by 7 bases; bases with no gene match: 7. The CDR3 length is 14 residues.

This chain connects TRBV6-5 to TRBJ1-1; 7 bases are shared with TRBD1. Germline V gives CDR1 MNHEY, CDR2 SVGAGI. This CDR3 is built from 15 residues. The V and J ends lost 2 bases and 7 bases, in that order; junction bases with no gene match: 10. The CDR3 region is CASSYGTRDSREAFF. Here the CDR3 DNA reads TGTGCCAGCAGTTACGGGACCCGGGACAGCCGTGAAGCTTTCTTT.

V and J are TRBV14 and TRBJ2-5, with a weak D call TRBD1 (6 bases). The V gene's germline CDR1 is SGHDN and CDR2 FVKESK. This CDR3 has 12 residues. The V end lost 3 bases, the J end lost 7 bases, and 9 bases lay between the germline ends. This CDR3 reads CASSQGAGTQYF. CDR3 DNA: TGTGCCAGCAGCCAGGGGGCCGGGACCCAGTACTTC.

This sequence joins TRBV7-3 and TRBJ1-6, with a weak D call TRBD1 (6 bases). From germline, CDR1 is SGHTA and CDR2 FQGTGA. The ends were cut back, 1 base at V and 7 bases at J, with 11 bases in the middle. This CDR3 has 15 amino acids. The CDR3 sequence: CASSLNGQKNSPLHF. For the CDR3, the DNA is TGTGCCAGCAGCTTAAATGGACAGAAAAATTCACCCCTCCACTTT.

The chain employs TRBV27 and TRBJ2-4; the match to TRBD2 covers 11 bases. The CDR3 spans 16 residues. Trimming removed 5 bases from V and 0 bases from J; junction bases left unmatched: 3. CDR1 MNHEY and CDR2 SMNVEV come from the germline V gene (reference sequence). Here the CDR3 DNA reads TGTGCCAGCAGTAAAGGACTAGCGGGAGCCAAAAACATTCAGTACTTC. Translation gives CASSKGLAGAKNIQYF.

This clone was observed a single time. V gene TRBV14 combines with J gene TRBJ2-6; D is perhaps TRBD2 (6 bases). The germline gives CDR1 SGHDN, CDR2 FVKESK. The V gene lost 3 bases and the J gene lost 2 bases, with 8 bases spanning the gap. The CDR3 spans 15 residues. In nucleotides, the CDR3 is TGTGCCAGCAGCCATCGGGGGACTGGGGCCAACGTCCTGACTTTC. This gives the protein CASSHRGTGANVLTF.

This chain connects TRBV9 to TRBJ1-5, with a tentative D call TRBD1 (6 bases). Germline V gene lookup returns CDR1 SGDLS and CDR2 YYNGEE. This CDR3 is 16 amino acids long. Trimming shortened V by 4 bases and J by 0 bases, and 14 bases separated the two germline ends. The CDR3 loop reads CASSPGDTASNQPQHF. The CDR3 bases are TGTGCCAGCAGCCCAGGGGACACCGCTAGCAATCAGCCCCAGCATTTT.

This chain joins TRBV11-3 and TRBJ2-2; a weak D match, TRBD1 (5 bases). V was shortened by 5 bases and J by 4 bases, with 14 bases between the two germline ends. The CDR3 sequence is 15 residues long. CDR1 is SGHNT and CDR2 is YENEEA in the germline V gene. This chain's CDR3 is CASSRSTGTTGELFF. The DNA for the CDR3 is TGTGCCAGCAGCCGAAGTACAGGTACCACCGGGGAGCTGTTTTTT.

J is TRBJ1-1 and V is TRBV7-9; weak D call: TRBD1 (5 bases). The V gene's germline CDR1 is SEHNR and CDR2 FQNEAQ (reference sequence). The CDR3 has 15 residues. Trimming took off 4 bases at V and 5 bases at J, with 17 bases between the two ends. CDR3 sequence: CASSSHRPGGTEAFF. DNA for the CDR3: TGTGCCAGCAGCTCTCACCGACCCGGGGGAACTGAAGCTTTCTTT.

This clone was recorded only once. The chain is built from TRBV5-6 and TRBJ2-5, with a tentative D call TRBD1 (5 bases). Germline loops: CDR1 SGHDT, CDR2 YYEEEE. Trimming cost V 5 bases and J 2 bases, with 10 bases left between them. There are 13 residues in the CDR3. The CDR3 sequence: CASRNPGQETQYF. The DNA of the CDR3 is TGTGCCAGCAGGAATCCAGGGCAAGAGACCCAGTACTTC.

This clone was seen a few times. The chain is built from TRBV19 and TRBJ1-6; possible D gene TRBD1, 6 bases. This CDR3 spans 12 amino acids. With 4 bases removed from V and 8 bases from J, the gap between germline ends came to 6 bases. Germline V CDR1 and CDR2: LNHDA, SQIVND (reference sequence). The CDR3 loop reads CASSRTDSPLHF. CDR3 bases: TGTGCCAGTAGTAGGACAGATTCACCCCTCCACTTT.